This T cell receptor beta chain was found in a study of blood T cell repertoires in COVID-19. Participant age was about 18 to 95 years, and participants resided in 25 or so US areas. Donors in Cohort 3 counted as recovered after two negative PCRs, clearance, or symptom resolution. Per the study methods: Amplifying reference gene primers gave estimates of nucleated cell counts. Using immunoSEQ multiplex PCR, the repertoire was profiled, and TCRdb retains in-frame clones only, with some absent. The V and J calls and clone size are taken from that table; D and trimming were inferred from the DNA. The data contain 150,000 to 190,000 clones, 80% to 90% of them seen just once; the ten biggest clones take up under 9.5%. V was clipped by 3 bases and J by 1 base, with 6 bases between them. This CDR3 contains 13 residues. Germline V gives CDR1 SGHTA, CDR2 FQGNSA.

The sample taken for sequencing was PBMCs or T cells enriched from blood (not recorded which). The clonotype was recovered from a man aged 45-65 years who had recovered from COVID-19. V and J are TRBV7-2 and TRBJ1-1; D call uncertain. The CDR3 protein is CASSFEGNTEAFF. DNA for the CDR3: TGTGCCAGCAGCTTTGAGGGGAACACTGAAGCTTTCTTT.